Below, 17 T cell receptor beta chains from the same sample are listed, as sequenced in a study of shared T cell receptors in the human thymus. The repertoire was sequenced with immunoSEQ multiplex PCR; TCRdb's copy has only in-frame clones and lacks some. The sample carries hundreds of thousands of clones, around 87% recorded once. The sample also formed part of further work on human thymus T cells.

Sequencing was performed on thymocytes. Receptors were obtained from a boy in the first two years of life with a congenital heart defect.

The chain combines TRBV27 with TRBJ1-1; no clear D. In germline, CDR1 is MNHEY, CDR2 SMNVEV (reference sequence). There are 13 residues in the CDR3. Trimming cost V 2 bases and J 6 bases, with 10 bases left between them. CDR3 DNA: TGTGCCAGCAGTTTACACTTTCGGGCTGAAGCTTTCTTT. It encodes CASSLHFRAEAFF.

The chain couples TRBV9 to TRBJ2-1; TRBD2 matches 9 bases. The CDR3 sequence is 14 residues long. Germline V gene sequence: CDR1 SGDLS, CDR2 YYNGEE. The junction had 9 bases not matched to a gene; V was cut back by 0 bases and J by 14 bases. The CDR3 sequence: CASSVAASGNVKFF. DNA of the CDR3: TGTGCCAGCAGCGTAGCTGCTAGCGGGAACGTTAAGTTCTTC.

The rearrangement links TRBV12-5 to TRBJ2-7, with a possible D match to TRBD1 (5 bases). The CDR3 is made up of 18 amino acids. Between the trimmed V and J ends, which lost 1 base and 4 bases, there was a span of 23 bases. The germline gives CDR1 LGHNT, CDR2 FRNRAP. DNA for the CDR3: TGTGCTAGTGGTTTGGGGCCCCCGGCAGGGAAGGTTGAATACGAGCAGTACTTC. Translated, it gives CASGLGPPAGKVEYEQYF.

The rearrangement uses TRBV13 and TRBJ2-1; D remains unclear. The ends were cut back, 1 base at V and 6 bases at J, with 10 bases in the middle. CDR3 length: 14 residues. Germline values: CDR1 PRHDT, CDR2 FYEKMQ (reference sequence). The CDR3: CASSLEVEVNEQFF. The CDR3 DNA is TGTGCCAGCAGCTTAGAGGTTGAGGTCAATGAGCAGTTCTTC.

This chain uses TRBV7-8 with TRBJ1-2, with TRBD1 matching over 7 bases. Germline assignment: CDR1 SGHVS and CDR2 FQNEAQ. This CDR3 comprises 17 residues. The ends lost 2 bases at V and 3 bases at J; junction bases unmatched: 12. The CDR3 DNA reads TGTGCCAGCAGCTTAATTACAGGGGAACTAGGGGACTATGGCTACACCTTC. Amino acids: CASSLITGELGDYGYTF.

The rearrangement links TRBV7-9 to TRBJ2-1, with D possibly matching TRBD2 (5 bases). This CDR3 spans 16 amino acids. With 2 bases removed from V and 0 bases from J, the gap between germline ends came to 11 bases. Germline V CDR1 and CDR2: SEHNR, FQNEAQ (reference sequence). CDR3 amino acids: CASSLIAGSSYNEQFF. The CDR3 DNA reads as TGTGCCAGCAGCTTAATAGCTGGGAGCTCCTACAATGAGCAGTTCTTC. The complete variable domain, with remaining parts taken from reference TRBV7-9 and TRBJ2-1, reads DTGVSQNPRHKITKRGQNVTFRCDPISEHNRLYWYRQTLGQGPEFLTYFQNEAQLEKSRLLSDRFSAERPKGSFSTLEIQRTEQGDSAMYLCASSLIAGSSYNEQFFGPGTRLTVL.

This clone turned up a few times. The chain links TRBV10-3 to TRBJ1-4; weak D call: TRBD1 (6 bases). Germline V lookup: CDR1 ENHRY, CDR2 SYGVKD. CDR3 length equals 17 residues. The V gene lost 1 base and the J gene lost 8 bases, with 20 bases spanning the gap. This CDR3 reads CAISEFQARGIGEKLFF. The CDR3, as DNA: TGTGCCATCAGTGAGTTTCAAGCTAGGGGGATCGGGGAAAAACTGTTTTTT.

This clone was recorded once. J is TRBJ2-5 and V is TRBV6-6; D perhaps matches TRBD1 (6 bases). V was shortened by 2 bases and J by 4 bases, with 14 bases between the two germline ends. The CDR3 contains 15 residues. CDR1 is MNHNY, CDR2 SVGAGI, per germline (reference sequence). CDR3 DNA sequence: TGTGCCAGCAGTTACGGGCCGGAGGACAGAGAGACCCAGTACTTC. Translating it yields CASSYGPEDRETQYF.

This rearrangement joins TRBV6-1 to TRBJ1-4; 7 nucleotides match TRBD1. The CDR3 extends over 15 amino acids. Trimming at V came to 2 bases and at J to 10 bases, leaving 10 bases not matched to a gene. Germline values: CDR1 MNHNS, CDR2 SASEGT. CDR3 region: CASSELGGGGGKLFF. The DNA for the CDR3 is TGTGCCAGCAGTGAACTCGGTGGAGGGGGCGGAAAACTGTTTTTT.

This clone was seen just once. The chain links TRBV7-2 to TRBJ2-2; 8 nucleotides agree with TRBD1. Germline CDR1 SGHTA, CDR2 FQGNSA. The CDR3 has 16 residues. The V gene end was trimmed by 5 bases and the J gene end by 0 bases; junction bases not matched to a gene: 5. CDR3 DNA sequence: TGTGCCAGCAGCCCCCAGGGGGCCCCGAACACCGGGGAGCTGTTTTTT. Protein product: CASSPQGAPNTGELFF.

This chain connects TRBV4-2 to TRBJ2-1; 7 bases agree with TRBD2. V gave up 4 bases and J gave up 4 bases; unmatched junction bases: 10. Germline-derived CDR1 and CDR2 are LGHNA and YNFKEQ. This CDR3 spans 16 amino acids. The CDR3 region is CASSPPGASGYNEQFF. CDR3 nucleotide sequence: TGTGCCAGCAGCCCCCCTGGTGCTAGCGGATACAATGAGCAGTTCTTC.

The gene calls are TRBV9 and TRBJ1-1; 8 positions agree with TRBD1. There are 16 residues in the CDR3. The germline gives CDR1 SGDLS, CDR2 YYNGEE. The junction had 9 bases not matched to a gene; V was cut back by 0 bases and J by 5 bases. The CDR3 sequence is CASSVGAGGEGTEAFF. The CDR3 DNA reads as TGTGCCAGCAGCGTAGGGGCAGGGGGCGAAGGGACTGAAGCTTTCTTT.

The V and J genes are TRBV12-5 and TRBJ2-1; maybe TRBD2 (6 bases). Trimming shortened V by 0 bases and J by 8 bases, and 26 bases separated the two germline ends. CDR3 length: 19 residues. Per germline, CDR1 LGHNT and CDR2 FRNRAP. In DNA form, the CDR3 reads TGTGCTAGTGGTTTGGTCGCTAGCGAACCCAACCCGGGGTGGTATGAGCAGTTCTTC. Translating it yields CASGLVASEPNPGWYEQFF.

The chain joins TRBV27 to TRBJ2-6; 8 bases match TRBD2. Trimming removed 2 bases from V and 1 base from J; junction bases left unmatched: 16. The V gene's germline CDR1 is MNHEY and CDR2 SMNVEV (reference sequence). The CDR3 is 21 amino acids. The CDR3 nucleotides are TGTGCCAGCAGTTTAGTGGCGGGGATCCCGGGAGGGCCTTCTGGGGCCAACGTCCTGACTTTC. Amino acids: CASSLVAGIPGGPSGANVLTF.

The genes are TRBV10-1 and TRBJ1-6; perhaps TRBD1 as D (6 bases). The V end lost 2 bases, the J end lost 6 bases, and 11 bases lay between the germline ends. The CDR3 spans 15 residues. Per the germline V gene, CDR1 is WNHNN and CDR2 is SYGVQD (reference sequence). As DNA, the CDR3 is TGCGCCAGCAGTGAGGTGGGGGGGCTTAATTCACCCCTCCACTTT. Protein: CASSEVGGLNSPLHF.

The rearrangement uses TRBV28 and TRBJ1-5; D may be TRBD1 (6 bases). The CDR3 spans 15 residues. The V end lost 11 bases, the J end lost 4 bases, and 21 bases lay between the germline ends. CDR1 and CDR2 (germline): MDHEN, SYDVKM. Written as DNA, the CDR3 is TGTGCCGCAGGAGGACAGTCCATCCAAAATCAGCCCCAGCATTTT. Amino acid sequence: CAAGGQSIQNQPQHF.

As regards this clone: An end of the junction differs from the germline gene, which may be a read error. The chain uses TRBV5-1 and TRBJ1-1, with 8 bases that match TRBD1. CDR3 length: 15 residues. The germline V gene has CDR1 SGHRS and CDR2 YFSETQ. CDR3 sequence: CASSLGQALNTEAFF. The CDR3 DNA reads as TGCGCCAGCAGTTTGGGACAGGCTCTGAACACTGAAGCTTTCTTT.